This is a list of T cell receptor beta chains from one sample in a study of cytomegalovirus exposure and HLA in healthy donors. TCRdb keeps only in-frame clones here, not all; method: immunoSEQ multiplex PCR. This sample has under 200,000 clones, with around 80% found just once. Material: PBMCs. The receptor source for this set is a male donor in good health and CMV-seropositive. CDR3s include the opening cysteine and the closing phenylalanine or tryptophan. A D gene is named only where the DNA matches it firmly. Where a row states a size, it is once, few, many or the class of an expanded clone; other rows omit it.

abundance,j_gene,d_gene,v_gene,CDR3nt,CDR3aa
once,TRBJ2-1,NA,TRBV19,TGTGCCAGTAAGAAGGTAGCGGACTCTTACAATGAGCAGTTCTTC,CASKKVADSYNEQFF
NA,TRBJ2-1,NA,TRBV7-6,TGTGCCAGCAGCTTAGCGGACAGAGAGCAGTTCTTC,CASSLADREQFF
NA,TRBJ1-4,NA,TRBV15,TGTGCCACCAGCAGGGGGGGGCTGGGTGAAAAACTGTTTTTT,CATSRGGLGEKLFF
NA,TRBJ1-1,NA,TRBV28,TGTGCCAGCAGTTTAACAGTGACTGAAGCTTTCTTT,CASSLTVTEAFF
NA,TRBJ2-3,TRBD1,TRBV5-1,TGCGCCAGCAGCCGCGGGGACAGGGGAGATACGCAGTATTTT,CASSRGDRGDTQYF
NA,TRBJ2-1,TRBD2,TRBV5-4,TGTGCCAGCAGCCTGGGCGGACTAGCGGGAGGCCCCTACAATGAGCAGTTCTTC,CASSLGGLAGGPYNEQFF
NA,TRBJ2-5,TRBD2,TRBV7-8,TGTGCCAGCAGCTTGCAGGCGGGAGCAGAGACCCAGTACTTC,CASSLQAGAETQYF
few,TRBJ1-2,NA,TRBV30,TGTGCCTGGACTTCCGGGACGGGGGGCGGCTACACCTTC,CAWTSGTGGGYTF
NA,TRBJ2-1,TRBD2,TRBV2,TGTGCCACCCCTCCAGGGGCAGCTAGCGGGAGGGCCGGGAATGAGCAGTTCTTC,CATPPGAASGRAGNEQFF
NA,TRBJ1-3,TRBD1,TRBV4-1,TGCGCCAGCAGCCAGCCGACAGGGGGCTATGGAAACACCATATATTTT,CASSQPTGGYGNTIYF
NA,TRBJ1-6,TRBD1,TRBV13,TGTGCCAGCAGCCGGACAGGGGGCAATTCACCCCTCCACTTT,CASSRTGGNSPLHF
NA,TRBJ2-2,NA,TRBV2,TGTGCCAGCAGTACCGACAGGAACACCGGGGAGCTGTTTTTT,CASSTDRNTGELFF
NA,TRBJ2-3,NA,TRBV5-6,TGTGCCAGCACCCCCGGCGGGCTCACAGATACGCAGTATTTT,CASTPGGLTDTQYF
medium-sized,TRBJ2-7,NA,TRBV27,TGTGCCAGCAGACCCTCTTCTTTTCGGGGCTACGAGCAGTACTTC,CASRPSSFRGYEQYF